This T cell receptor beta chain came from a study of T cells after yellow fever vaccination. Germline CDR1 is SGHVS and CDR2 is FQNEAQ. CDR3 length equals 11 residues. The V and J ends lost 2 bases and 4 bases respectively, with 2 bases between them. This clonotype was counted between two and nine times. Production of TCR cDNA was by 5'RACE template switching, which also added a universal primer site and UMIs. TCRdb fed the 5' RACE reads into MiXCR, producing one record per CDR3 protein. Among hundreds of thousands of distinct CDR3 sequences listed, 13% were seen once. The input for sequencing was PBMCs, taken on the day of the yellow fever booster vaccination. The clonotype was recovered from a man aged 30 to 39 who received the YFV17D yellow fever vaccine. The gene calls are TRBV7-8 and TRBJ1-1, with D hard to call. The CDR3 DNA follows: TGTGCCAGCAGCTTATCCACTGAAGCTTTCTTT. This translates into CASSLSTEAFF.